A single sample gave rise to the 5 T cell receptor beta chains below, sequenced in a study of blood T cells in healthy people across ages. The second PCR ran roughly 6 to 11 cycles with a sample-barcoded 5' primer and J-beta primers. Via MiXCR, TCRdb re-called the 5' RACE reads, giving one row per CDR3 protein. The data contain roughly 930,000 distinct CDR3 sequences, around 49% of them seen just once; the ten biggest clones take up around 15%. Sequencing was done on a sample of blood. Receptor source: a man in his thirties or forties in good health.

This clonotype was found a few times. This rearrangement joins TRBV6-6 to TRBJ2-2; TRBD1 aligns across 10 bases. There are 14 residues in the CDR3. V gave up 6 bases and J gave up 7 bases; unmatched junction bases: 5. CDR1 MNHNY and CDR2 SVGAGI come from the germline V gene (reference sequence). CDR3 protein: CASRWTGGNGELFF. The DNA for the CDR3 is TGTGCCAGCAGGTGGACAGGGGGTAACGGGGAGCTGTTTTTT.

CDR3 sequence (DNA): TGTGCCAGCAGCCGGGACCTTCAAGTGAGGAATGAGCAGTTCTTC. Translation gives CASSRDLQVRNEQFF. The genes are TRBV7-9 and TRBJ2-1; TRBD1 or TRBD2 may be the D gene (5 bases each). Trimming pared 5 bases from V and 7 bases from J, leaving 18 bases between. The CDR3 extends over 15 amino acids. Germline CDR1 reads SEHNR; CDR2 reads FQNEAQ (reference sequence).

For this clonotype: Since a much larger clone is just one base distant, this may be a read error. The chain joins TRBV4-1 to TRBJ2-7; D might be TRBD1 or TRBD2, each matching 5 bases. Trimming pared 5 bases from V and 5 bases from J, leaving 19 bases between. Germline CDR1 reads MGHRA; CDR2 reads YSYEKL. This CDR3 spans 15 amino acids. The CDR3, as DNA: TGCGCCAGCAGCGTAGTTGATGTGAGAGGGGACGAGCAGTACTTC. This sequence encodes CASSVVDVRGDEQYF.

This rearrangement joins TRBV27 to TRBJ1-2, with D possibly matching TRBD1 (6 bases). The CDR3 contains 15 residues. Trimming removed 8 bases from V and 1 base from J, with 17 bases in between. Germline V CDR1 and CDR2: MNHEY, SMNVEV (reference sequence). DNA for the CDR3: TGTGCCAGCGGGGGGCCCCGGGACCTTAACTATGGCTACACCTTC. Residues: CASGGPRDLNYGYTF.

This clonotype was counted only a few times. This sequence joins TRBV20-1 and TRBJ2-7; 8 nucleotides agree with TRBD2. Germline CDR1 is DFQATT and CDR2 is SNEGSKA (reference sequence). This CDR3 is 17 amino acids long. The ends lost 3 bases at V and 2 bases at J; junction bases unmatched: 15. The CDR3 loop reads CSARPIGASGYAYEQYF. CDR3 nucleotides: TGCAGTGCTAGGCCTATCGGTGCTAGCGGGTATGCCTACGAGCAGTACTTC.